This T cell receptor beta chain was captured in a study of low-dose radiotherapy and immunotherapy resistance in tumors. For the study at large: The study delivered 0.5 Gy per fraction every 2 weeks to Cohort 1, totaling 6.5 Gy. Patients took 300 mg oral aspirin daily for four cycles from cycle 1 day 1.

The germline gives CDR1 MNHNY, CDR2 SVGAGI (reference sequence). After removal of 0 bases from V and 6 bases from J, the junction contained 12 bases not matched to a gene. This CDR3 has 17 residues. Specified time point: after trial treatment. The treatment here: LDRT plus nivolumab, ipilimumab, low-dose cyclophosphamide and aspirin (RACIN trial). Advanced solid tumors lacking tumor-infiltrating lymphocytes were present in eligible patients. First-strand cDNA relied on TRAV- and TRBV-specific primers spanning alpha and beta chains. TCR amplification used 20 PCR cycles, a constant-region primer and a V-primer adapter. Using its own MiXCR run on the reads, TCRdb lists one record per CDR3 protein. The table lists under 110,000 distinct CDR3 sequences, 20% of them singletons.

The TCR originated in a male donor with prostate cancer. The sample in question was PBMCs, obtained after low-dose radiotherapy plus immunotherapy. The rearrangement links TRBV6-6 to TRBJ2-3, with 7 bases lining up with TRBD2. The CDR3 DNA sequence: TGTGCCAGCAGTTACTCGTGGGCGGGGGAGGCCACGGATACGCAGTATTTT. This gives the protein CASSYSWAGEATDTQYF.